The following is a T cell receptor (beta chain) sequence with its context. This record comes from a study of blood T cell repertoires in COVID-19. Overall study: Italy, Spain and the United States were the sources of the convalescent and acute COVID-19 samples. The analysed material was cDNA or gDNA that came from T cells, B-cell-depleted T cells, or PBMCs.

Sequencing used immunoSEQ multiplex PCR; TCRdb keeps in-frame clones, though not all of them. The data hold some 170,000 clones, with more than 85% observed a single time. This study enrolled people aged roughly 18 to 89 from roughly 24 US geographic areas. Trimming removed 5 bases from V and 7 bases from J, with 11 bases in between. CDR1 MNHEY and CDR2 SMNVEV come from the germline V gene (reference sequence). This CDR3 has 13 amino acids. The receptor was derived from a human donor with acute COVID-19. The donor label of this sample is uncertain. The sample comprised PBMCs or T cells enriched from blood (not recorded which). This chain uses TRBV27 with TRBJ1-4, with D unresolved. For the CDR3, the DNA is TGTGCCAGCAGTCTTTGGGGAGTTGAAAAACTGTTTTTT. It specifies CASSLWGVEKLFF.